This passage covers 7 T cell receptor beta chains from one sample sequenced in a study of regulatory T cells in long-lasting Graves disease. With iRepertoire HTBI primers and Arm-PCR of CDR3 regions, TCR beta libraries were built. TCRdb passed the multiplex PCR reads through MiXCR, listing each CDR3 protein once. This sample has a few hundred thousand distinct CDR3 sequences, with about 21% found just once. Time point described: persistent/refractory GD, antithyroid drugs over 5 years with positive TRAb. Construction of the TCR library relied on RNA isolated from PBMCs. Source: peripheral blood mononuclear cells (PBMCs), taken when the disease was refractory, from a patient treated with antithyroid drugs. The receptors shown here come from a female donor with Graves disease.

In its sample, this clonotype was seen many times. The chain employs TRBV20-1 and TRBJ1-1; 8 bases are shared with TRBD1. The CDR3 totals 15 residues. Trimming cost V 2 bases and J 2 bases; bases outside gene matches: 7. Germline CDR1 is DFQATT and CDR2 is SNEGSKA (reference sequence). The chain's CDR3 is CSARSQGALNTEAFF. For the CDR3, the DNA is TGCAGTGCTAGAAGCCAGGGGGCTCTAAACACTGAAGCTTTCTTT.

DNA for the CDR3: TGTGCCAGCAATTACCATGGCACCGGGGAGCTGTTTTTT. As protein: CASNYHGTGELFF. V and J are TRBV10-3 and TRBJ2-2; D gene ambiguous. The germline V gene encodes CDR1 ENHRY and CDR2 SYGVKD. The ends were cut back, 10 bases at V and 4 bases at J, with 13 bases in the middle. The CDR3 is 13 amino acids.

CDR3 loop: CASSRTVNSGNTIYF. In DNA form, the CDR3 reads TGTGCCAGCAGCCGTACAGTGAACTCTGGAAACACCATATATTTT. The gene calls are TRBV7-2 and TRBJ1-3; D not resolved. Trimming removed 5 bases from V and 0 bases from J, with 11 bases in between. The CDR3 has 15 residues. CDR1 and CDR2 (germline): SGHTA, FQGNSA. The full variable domain, in which reference TRBV7-2 and TRBJ1-3 provide the parts outside the CDR3, is GAGVSQSPSNKVTEKGKDVELRCDPISGHTALYWYRQSLGQGLEFLIYFQGNSAPDKSGLPSDRFSAERTGGSVSTLTIQRTQQEDSAVYLCASSRTVNSGNTIYFGEGSWLTVV.

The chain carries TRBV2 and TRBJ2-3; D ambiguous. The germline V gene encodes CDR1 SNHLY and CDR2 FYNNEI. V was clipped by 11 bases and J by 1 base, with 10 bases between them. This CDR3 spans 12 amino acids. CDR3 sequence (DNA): TGTGCCGGCAAGAGACGCACAGATACGCAGTATTTT. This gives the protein CAGKRRTDTQYF.

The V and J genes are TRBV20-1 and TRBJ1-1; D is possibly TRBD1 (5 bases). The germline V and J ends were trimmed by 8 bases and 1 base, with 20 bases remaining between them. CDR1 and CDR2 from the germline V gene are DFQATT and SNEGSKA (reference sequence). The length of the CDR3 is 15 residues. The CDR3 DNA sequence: TGCAGTACCCTCACAGGTGTGATGGAGAACACTGAAGCTTTCTTT. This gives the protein CSTLTGVMENTEAFF.

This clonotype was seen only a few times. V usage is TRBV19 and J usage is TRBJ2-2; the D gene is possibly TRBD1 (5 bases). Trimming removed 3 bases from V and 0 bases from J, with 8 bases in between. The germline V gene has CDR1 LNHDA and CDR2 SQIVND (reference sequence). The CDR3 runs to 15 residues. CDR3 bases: TGTGCCAGTAGTATCGGACATACGAACACCGGGGAGCTGTTTTTT. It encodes CASSIGHTNTGELFF.

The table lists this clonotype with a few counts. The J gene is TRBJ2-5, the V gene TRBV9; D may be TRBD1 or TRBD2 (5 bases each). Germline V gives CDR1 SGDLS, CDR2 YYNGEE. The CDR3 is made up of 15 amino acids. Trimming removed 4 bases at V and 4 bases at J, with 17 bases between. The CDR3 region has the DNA TGTGCCAGCAGCCCCCCCACGGGGCTGGGAGAGACCCAGTACTTC. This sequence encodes CASSPPTGLGETQYF.